One and the same sample provided the 20 T cell receptor beta chains below, sequenced in a study of shared clonotypes between healthy human individuals. Libraries were prepared by immunoSEQ multiplex PCR; TCRdb keeps only in-frame clonotypes and omits some of them. Among more than 400,000 clones listed, roughly 95% were seen once. The specimen was naive CD4+ T cells sorted from blood. Subset specified: CD45RA+ positively selected. The receptors were gathered from a woman in her 30s in good health.

The chain couples TRBV7-2 to TRBJ2-1; no clear D gene. Germline V lookup: CDR1 SGHTA, CDR2 FQGNSA. Trimming stripped 1 base from V and 6 bases from J, with 10 bases between. The CDR3 spans 14 residues. CDR3 in amino acids: CASSLEPDSNEQFF. CDR3 coding DNA: TGTGCCAGCAGCTTAGAGCCAGATAGCAATGAGCAGTTCTTC.

This chain's CDR3 is CASIGQTNTGELFF. The CDR3 DNA sequence: TGTGCCAGCATAGGCCAGACGAACACCGGGGAGCTGTTTTTT. This chain uses TRBV2 with TRBJ2-2; D is ambiguous. V was clipped by 7 bases and J by 0 bases, with 9 bases between them. The CDR3 is 14 amino acids. Germline loops: CDR1 SNHLY, CDR2 FYNNEI. Full variable domain (rest looked up from reference TRBV2 and TRBJ2-2): EPEVTQTPSHQVTQMGQEVILRCVPISNHLYFYWYRQILGQKVEFLVSFYNNEISEKSEIFDDQFSVERPDGSNFTLKIRSTKLEDSAMYFCASIGQTNTGELFFGEGSRLTVL.

This clone appeared once. The chain combines TRBV7-6 with TRBJ2-7; no clear D. The CDR3 extends over 13 amino acids. Germline V CDR1 and CDR2: SGHVS, FNYEAQ. V was shortened by 1 base and J by 2 bases, with 6 bases between the two germline ends. CDR3 sequence: CASSLDPTYEQYF. CDR3 sequence (DNA): TGTGCCAGCAGCTTAGACCCGACCTACGAGCAGTACTTC.

This chain connects TRBV19 to TRBJ1-5, with a weak D call TRBD1 (5 bases). The V and J ends lost 7 bases and 2 bases respectively, with 9 bases between them. The CDR3 runs to 13 residues. Per germline, CDR1 LNHDA and CDR2 SQIVND (reference sequence). Written as DNA, the CDR3 is TGTGCCAGTACCGGGACTGGCAATCAGCCCCAGCATTTT. Encoded protein: CASTGTGNQPQHF.

The V call is TRBV14, the J call TRBJ2-2; no clear D. This CDR3 comprises 13 residues. CDR1 and CDR2 (germline): SGHDN, FVKESK. Trimming stripped 0 bases from V and 10 bases from J, with 9 bases between. The CDR3 here is CASSQDPFVELFF. The CDR3 nucleotides read TGTGCCAGCAGCCAAGACCCTTTCGTGGAGCTGTTTTTT.

The genes are TRBV7-9 and TRBJ1-4, with 10 bases lining up with TRBD1. The CDR3 is 14 residues long. With 4 bases clipped from V and 7 bases from J, the junction kept 3 bases outside the gene matches. The germline CDR1 and CDR2 sequences are SEHNR and FQNEAQ (reference sequence). In DNA form, the CDR3 reads TGTGCCAGCAGCTGGGACAGGGGAGCTGAAAAACTGTTTTTT. Protein: CASSWDRGAEKLFF.

This clone was counted a few times. The chain links TRBV5-1 to TRBJ2-2; tentatively, D is TRBD1 (6 bases). Trimming removed 3 bases at V and 3 bases at J, with 6 bases between. This CDR3 is built from 13 residues. Germline CDR1 is SGHRS and CDR2 is YFSETQ. CDR3 sequence (DNA): TGCGCCAGCAGCTACAGGGACACCGGGGAGCTGTTTTTT. It specifies CASSYRDTGELFF.

In the case of this clone: The same CDR3 also results from other DNA sequences found in this sample. The V gene is TRBV5-4, the J gene TRBJ2-5, with D possibly matching TRBD2 (6 bases). This CDR3 region has 13 residues. Germline lookup yields CDR1 SGHNT and CDR2 YYREEE (reference sequence). Trimming pared 0 bases from V and 4 bases from J, leaving 7 bases between. The DNA for the CDR3 is TGTGCCAGCAGCTTGGCGGGAGTAGAGACCCAGTACTTC. It specifies CASSLAGVETQYF.

The chain is built from TRBV4-2 and TRBJ2-5; D is unresolved. The CDR3 spans 12 residues. Between the trimmed V and J ends, which lost 5 bases and 5 bases, there was a span of 9 bases. Germline V lookup: CDR1 LGHNA, CDR2 YNFKEQ. The DNA of the CDR3 is TGTGCCAGCAGCTTCCCTGGGGAGACCCAGTACTTC. Translation: CASSFPGETQYF.

V usage is TRBV6-5 and J usage is TRBJ2-2; the D gene could be TRBD1 or TRBD2 (5 bases each). The germline V gene encodes CDR1 MNHEY and CDR2 SVGAGI. The CDR3 covers 14 residues. V was trimmed by 6 bases and J by 5 bases, leaving 13 bases between them. CDR3 sequence (DNA): TGTGCCAGCAGGTGGGACCGACCGACCGGGGAGCTGTTTTTT. Translating it yields CASRWDRPTGELFF.

The CDR3 nucleotides are TGTGCCAGCAAAGAGACTAGGTTGTGCGAGCAGTACTTC. Amino acid sequence: CASKETRLCEQYF. The chain combines TRBV6-4 with TRBJ2-7; D may be TRBD2 (6 bases). The germline V gene encodes CDR1 MRHNA and CDR2 SNTAGT. The CDR3 extends over 13 amino acids. With 7 bases removed from V and 6 bases from J, the gap between germline ends came to 16 bases.

The chain recombines TRBV5-1 with TRBJ2-7; the match to TRBD2 covers 7 bases. CDR3 length: 15 amino acids. Trimming at V came to 1 base and at J to 3 bases, leaving 7 bases not matched to a gene. Germline V gives CDR1 SGHRS, CDR2 YFSETQ. The CDR3 region is CASSLSLAGVYEQYF. The CDR3 nucleotides are TGCGCCAGCAGCTTGTCATTAGCGGGTGTCTACGAGCAGTACTTC. The complete variable domain, with remaining parts taken from reference TRBV5-1 and TRBJ2-7, reads KAGVTQTPRYLIKTRGQQVTLSCSPISGHRSVSWYQQTPGQGLQFLFEYFSETQRNKGNFPGRFSGRQFSNSRSEMNVSTLELGDSALYLCASSLSLAGVYEQYFGPGTRLTVT.

This clone was observed a single time. The chain employs TRBV6-5 and TRBJ2-7, with 7 bases aligning to TRBD1. Germline V CDR1 and CDR2: MNHEY, SVGAGI. CDR3 length equals 14 residues. The V gene end was trimmed by 2 bases and the J gene end by 2 bases; junction bases not matched to a gene: 3. Written as DNA, the CDR3 is TGTGCCAGCAGTTACGGGGACAGAACCTACGAGCAGTACTTC. Translating it yields CASSYGDRTYEQYF.

The chain recombines TRBV28 with TRBJ1-5; D remains ambiguous. The CDR3 extends over 15 amino acids. From germline, CDR1 is MDHEN and CDR2 SYDVKM. The ends were cut back, 8 bases at V and 2 bases at J, with 16 bases in the middle. The CDR3 DNA reads TGTGCCAGCCGGCCGGGGTCAGCGGGCAATCAGCCCCAGCATTTT. Translating it yields CASRPGSAGNQPQHF.

The chain links TRBV21-1 to TRBJ2-7; the DNA was not used to check the table's D call, TRBD2. TRBV21-1 is a known pseudogene. The CDR3 is 16 residues long. The CDR3 protein is CASSKRGKASHYEQYF. The CDR3, as DNA: TGTGCCAGCAGCAAACGGGGGAAGGCAAGTCACTACGAGCAGTACTTC.

This chain connects TRBV11-3 to TRBJ2-2, with TRBD2 matching over 9 bases. V gave up 5 bases and J gave up 6 bases; unmatched junction bases: 7. The CDR3 runs 15 residues. Looked up from germline, CDR1 is SGHNT and CDR2 is YENEEA. This CDR3 is CASSQGTSSAGELFF. In DNA form, the CDR3 reads TGTGCCAGCAGCCAGGGGACTAGCTCAGCCGGGGAGCTGTTTTTT.

V usage is TRBV4-1 and J usage is TRBJ2-1; TRBD2 might be the D (6 bases). Germline V gives CDR1 MGHRA, CDR2 YSYEKL. The CDR3 has 16 residues. Deletions cut 3 bases from V and 12 bases from J, with 24 bases between. CDR3 DNA sequence: TGCGCCAGCAGCCAGGAAGCGGGTCCCCGTTTACAAGGGCAGTTCTTC. Translated, it gives CASSQEAGPRLQGQFF.

Regarding this clone: Other nucleotide sequences in the sample specify the same CDR3. This chain joins TRBV18 and TRBJ2-5; the D gene is possibly TRBD1 (5 bases). The CDR3 length is 13 residues. The germline V gene encodes CDR1 KGHSH and CDR2 LQKENI. The ends were cut back, 3 bases at V and 0 bases at J, with 5 bases in the middle. The CDR3 here is CASSPRDQETQYF. CDR3 DNA sequence: TGTGCCAGCTCACCCAGGGACCAAGAGACCCAGTACTTC.

The rearrangement joins TRBV7-5 to TRBJ1-3; TRBD1 reflects the table's D call only, with no check against the DNA. TRBV7-5 is given as a pseudogene. The CDR3 has 15 residues. The CDR3 bases are TGTGTCACCTTCATTGGCCCCCCACGCGGAAACACCATATATTTT. It codes for CVTFIGPPRGNTIYF.

V usage is TRBV5-1 and J usage is TRBJ1-2; maybe TRBD1 (6 bases). Germline V CDR1 and CDR2: SGHRS, YFSETQ. V was shortened by 0 bases and J by 8 bases, with 20 bases between the two germline ends. The CDR3 has 16 residues. CDR3 nucleotides: TGCGCCAGCAGCTTGGTGGTAGGGACAAAGGGGAAGGGCTACACCTTC. It is translated as CASSLVVGTKGKGYTF.